The clone carrying this TCR beta chain was recorded a few times. What it binds is unknown. The data were taken from a study of CD8 T cells in ankylosing spondylitis. As the method for making TCR beta libraries, quantitative 5'-RACE with molecular barcodes was used. MiXCR was run by TCRdb on the 5' RACE reads, yielding one entry per CDR3 protein. The sample shows over 700,000 distinct CDR3 sequences, roughly 19% of them seen only once. Overall study findings and caveats: Past studies reported some motif variants in reactive arthritis synovial fluid and blood. Significant enrichment of disease-linked clones was reported in matched ankylosing spondylitis synovial fluid. Seemingly characteristic of ankylosing spondylitis blood was a TCR beta motif consisting of under 10 highly homologous variants.

The origin of this receptor is a male donor with ankylosing spondylitis. Material: blood, either unsorted or a sorted T cell fraction (not recorded which).

CDR3 in amino acids: CASRGGQGGSEKLFF. Here the CDR3 DNA reads TGTGCCAGCAGGGGCGGACAGGGAGGAAGTGAAAAACTGTTTTTT. The chain employs TRBV12-3 or TRBV12-4 and TRBJ1-4; 8 positions match TRBD1. With V trimmed by 6 bases and J by 7 bases, 10 bases remained unmatched. There are 15 residues in the CDR3.